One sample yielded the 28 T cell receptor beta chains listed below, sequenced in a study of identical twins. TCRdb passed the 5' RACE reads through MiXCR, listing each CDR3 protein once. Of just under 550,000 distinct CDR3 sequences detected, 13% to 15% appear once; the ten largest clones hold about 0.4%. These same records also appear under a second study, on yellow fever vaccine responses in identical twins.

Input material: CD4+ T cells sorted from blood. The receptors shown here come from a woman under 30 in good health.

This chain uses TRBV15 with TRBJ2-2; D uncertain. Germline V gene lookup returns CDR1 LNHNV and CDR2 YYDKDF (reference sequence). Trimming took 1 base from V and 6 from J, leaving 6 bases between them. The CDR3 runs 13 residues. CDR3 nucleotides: TGTGCCACCAGCAGAGCCTCGGCCGGGGAGCTGTTTTTT. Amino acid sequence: CATSRASAGELFF.

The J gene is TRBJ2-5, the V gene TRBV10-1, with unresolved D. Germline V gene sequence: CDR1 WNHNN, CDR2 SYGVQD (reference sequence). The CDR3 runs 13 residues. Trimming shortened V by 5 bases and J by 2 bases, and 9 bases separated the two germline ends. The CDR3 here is CASSPWVQETQYF. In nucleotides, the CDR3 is TGCGCCAGCAGTCCCTGGGTGCAAGAGACCCAGTACTTC.

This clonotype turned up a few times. For the CDR3, the DNA is TGCGCCAGCGGCCCAGAGGGGAGGACAGGGGTGACCTCTGGGGCCAACGTCCTGACTTTC. This encodes CASGPEGRTGVTSGANVLTF. The rearrangement joins TRBV5-1 to TRBJ2-6, with 9 positions matching TRBD1. The CDR3 runs 20 residues. CDR1 SGHRS and CDR2 YFSETQ come from the germline V gene. Trimming removed 7 bases from V and 0 bases from J; junction bases left unmatched: 17.

In nucleotides, the CDR3 is TGTGCCAGCAGCCAAGTGTTTGGGACAGGGGGCAATGAGCAGTTCTTC. Its translation is CASSQVFGTGGNEQFF. The chain couples TRBV4-2 to TRBJ2-1; 11 nucleotides align to TRBD1. The CDR3 totals 16 residues. V trimming: 1 base; J trimming: 6 bases; junction bases outside the gene matches: 5. Germline CDR1 LGHNA, CDR2 YNFKEQ.

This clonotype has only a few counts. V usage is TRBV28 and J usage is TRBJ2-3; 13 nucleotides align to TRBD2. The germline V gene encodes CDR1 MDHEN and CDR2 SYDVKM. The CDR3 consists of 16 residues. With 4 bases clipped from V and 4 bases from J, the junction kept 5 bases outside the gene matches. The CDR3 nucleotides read TGTGCCAGCAGTTCACTAGCGGGAGGGCCATCAGATACGCAGTATTTT. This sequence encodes CASSSLAGGPSDTQYF.

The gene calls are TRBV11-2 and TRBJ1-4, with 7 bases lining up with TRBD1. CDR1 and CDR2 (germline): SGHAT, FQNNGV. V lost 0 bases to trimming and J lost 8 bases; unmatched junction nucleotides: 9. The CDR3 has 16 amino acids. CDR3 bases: TGTGCCAGCAGCTTAGATGGAGGGGGCGCTGGGGAAAAACTGTTTTTT. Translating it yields CASSLDGGGAGEKLFF.

CDR3: CASSLKGAPGYTF. The CDR3 DNA reads as TGTGCCAGCAGTTTAAAGGGGGCGCCTGGCTACACCTTC. The V call is TRBV27, the J call TRBJ1-2, with TRBD1 matching over 7 bases. This CDR3 has 13 residues. From germline, CDR1 is MNHEY and CDR2 SMNVEV (reference sequence). V was pared by 2 bases and J by 7 bases, with 4 bases of the junction left unmatched.

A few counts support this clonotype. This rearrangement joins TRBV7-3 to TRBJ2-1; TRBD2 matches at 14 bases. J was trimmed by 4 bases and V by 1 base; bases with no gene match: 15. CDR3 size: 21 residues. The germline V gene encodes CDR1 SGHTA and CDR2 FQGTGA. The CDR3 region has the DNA TGTGCCAGCAGCTTAAGTCAGACTAGCGGGGGGGCCCTAATGATGTACAATGAGCAGTTCTTC. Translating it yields CASSLSQTSGGALMMYNEQFF. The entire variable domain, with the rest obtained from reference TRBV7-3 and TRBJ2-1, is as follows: GAGVSQTPSNKVTEKGKYVELRCDPISGHTALYWYRQSLGQGPEFLIYFQGTGAADDSGLPNDRFFAVRPEGSVSTLKIQRTERGDSAVYLCASSLSQTSGGALMMYNEQFFGPGTRLTVL.

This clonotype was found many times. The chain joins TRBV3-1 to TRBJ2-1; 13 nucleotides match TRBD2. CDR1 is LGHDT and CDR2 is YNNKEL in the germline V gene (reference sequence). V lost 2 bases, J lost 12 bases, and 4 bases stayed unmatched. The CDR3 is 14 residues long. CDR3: CASSQPGLAGWQFF. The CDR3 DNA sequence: TGTGCCAGCAGCCAACCGGGACTAGCGGGGTGGCAGTTCTTC.

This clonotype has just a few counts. The CDR3 DNA reads as TGTGCCAGCAGCCACCGACTAGCGGGAGGGGGAAATGAGCAGTTCTTC. This translates into CASSHRLAGGGNEQFF. The V call is TRBV3-1, the J call TRBJ2-1, with TRBD2 matching 14 bases. This CDR3 spans 16 amino acids. The junction had 5 bases not matched to a gene; V was cut back by 3 bases and J by 7 bases. Germline CDR1 and CDR2: LGHDT and YNNKEL (reference sequence).

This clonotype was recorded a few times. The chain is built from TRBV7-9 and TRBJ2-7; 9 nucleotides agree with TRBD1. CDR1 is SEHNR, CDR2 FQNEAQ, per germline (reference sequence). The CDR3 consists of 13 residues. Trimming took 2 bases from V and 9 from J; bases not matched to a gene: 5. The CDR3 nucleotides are TGTGCCAGCAGCTTAATACAGGGGGCCGGGCAGTACTTC. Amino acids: CASSLIQGAGQYF.

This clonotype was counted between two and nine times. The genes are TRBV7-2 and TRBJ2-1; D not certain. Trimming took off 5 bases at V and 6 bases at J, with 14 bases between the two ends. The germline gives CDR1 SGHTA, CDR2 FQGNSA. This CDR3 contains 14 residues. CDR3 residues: CASSPTRTSNEQFF. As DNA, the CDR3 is TGTGCCAGCAGCCCCACACGCACAAGCAATGAGCAGTTCTTC.

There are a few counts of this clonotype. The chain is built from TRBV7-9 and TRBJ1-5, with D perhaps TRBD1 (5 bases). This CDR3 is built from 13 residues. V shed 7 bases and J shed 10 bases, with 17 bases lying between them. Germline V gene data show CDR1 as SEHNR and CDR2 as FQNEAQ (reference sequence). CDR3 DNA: TGTGCCAGCAACCGTCAGTCGGGGGAACCCCAGCATTTT. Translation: CASNRQSGEPQHF.

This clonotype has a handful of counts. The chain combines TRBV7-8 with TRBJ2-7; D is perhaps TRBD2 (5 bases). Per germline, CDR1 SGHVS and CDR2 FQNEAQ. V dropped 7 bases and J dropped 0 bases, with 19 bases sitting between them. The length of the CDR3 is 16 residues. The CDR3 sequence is CASISLSKRHSYEQYV. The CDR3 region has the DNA TGTGCCAGCATCAGTCTTTCAAAGCGGCACTCCTACGAGCAGTACGTC.

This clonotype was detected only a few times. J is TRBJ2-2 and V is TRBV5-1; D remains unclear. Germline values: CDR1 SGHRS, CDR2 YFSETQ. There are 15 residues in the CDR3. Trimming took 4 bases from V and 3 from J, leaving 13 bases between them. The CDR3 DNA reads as TGCGCCAGCAGCATAGACTTAAGCGACACCGGGGAGCTGTTTTTT. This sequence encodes CASSIDLSDTGELFF.

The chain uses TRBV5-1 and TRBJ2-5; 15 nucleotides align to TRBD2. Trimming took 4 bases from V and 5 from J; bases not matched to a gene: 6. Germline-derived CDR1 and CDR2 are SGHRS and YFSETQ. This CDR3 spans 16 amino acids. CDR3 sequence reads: CASSVGLAGGYETQYF. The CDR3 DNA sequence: TGCGCCAGCAGCGTGGGACTAGCGGGAGGTTACGAGACCCAGTACTTC.

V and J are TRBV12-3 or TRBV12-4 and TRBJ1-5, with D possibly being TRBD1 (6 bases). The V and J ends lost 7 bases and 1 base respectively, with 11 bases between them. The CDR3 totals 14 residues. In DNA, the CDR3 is TGTGCCAGCAAATATAGGGGGAGCAATCAGCCCCAGCATTTT. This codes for CASKYRGSNQPQHF.

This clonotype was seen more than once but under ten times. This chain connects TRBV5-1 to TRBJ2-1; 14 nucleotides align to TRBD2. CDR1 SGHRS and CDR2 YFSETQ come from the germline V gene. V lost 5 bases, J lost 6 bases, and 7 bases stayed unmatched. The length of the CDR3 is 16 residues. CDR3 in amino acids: CASSRSGTSGSNEQFF. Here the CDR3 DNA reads TGCGCCAGCAGTCGCTCCGGGACTAGCGGGAGCAATGAGCAGTTCTTC.

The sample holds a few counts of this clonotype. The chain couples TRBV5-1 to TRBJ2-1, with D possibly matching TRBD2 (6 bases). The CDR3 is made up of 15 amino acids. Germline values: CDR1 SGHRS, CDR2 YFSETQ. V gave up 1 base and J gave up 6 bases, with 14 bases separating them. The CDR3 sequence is CASSLSASAPNEQFF. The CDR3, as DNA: TGCGCCAGCAGCTTGAGCGCTAGCGCCCCCAATGAGCAGTTCTTC.

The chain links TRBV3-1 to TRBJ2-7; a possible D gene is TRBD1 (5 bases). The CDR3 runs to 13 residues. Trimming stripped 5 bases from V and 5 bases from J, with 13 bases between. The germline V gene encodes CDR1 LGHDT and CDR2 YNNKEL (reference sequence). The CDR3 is CASSADKAHEQYF. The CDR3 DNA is TGTGCCAGCAGCGCGGACAAGGCCCACGAGCAGTACTTC.

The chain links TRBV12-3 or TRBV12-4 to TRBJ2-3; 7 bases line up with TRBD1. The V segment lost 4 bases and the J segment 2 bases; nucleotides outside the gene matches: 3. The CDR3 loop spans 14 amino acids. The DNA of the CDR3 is TGTGCCAGCAGTTCGGGACAGATCACAGATACGCAGTATTTT. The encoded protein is CASSSGQITDTQYF.

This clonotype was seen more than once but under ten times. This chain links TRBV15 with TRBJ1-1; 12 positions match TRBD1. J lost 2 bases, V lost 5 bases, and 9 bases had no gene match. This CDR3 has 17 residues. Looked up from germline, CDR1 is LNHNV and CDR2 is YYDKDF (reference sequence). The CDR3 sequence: CATSPAGQGAFNTEAFF. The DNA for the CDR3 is TGTGCCACCAGCCCGGCGGGACAGGGGGCTTTTAACACTGAAGCTTTCTTT.

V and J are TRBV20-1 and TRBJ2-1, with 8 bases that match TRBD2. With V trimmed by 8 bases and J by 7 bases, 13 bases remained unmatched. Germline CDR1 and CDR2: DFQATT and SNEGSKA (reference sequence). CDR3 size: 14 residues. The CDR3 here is CSKPLSGGRNEQFF. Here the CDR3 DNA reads TGCAGTAAACCCCTGTCGGGGGGGCGTAATGAGCAGTTCTTC.

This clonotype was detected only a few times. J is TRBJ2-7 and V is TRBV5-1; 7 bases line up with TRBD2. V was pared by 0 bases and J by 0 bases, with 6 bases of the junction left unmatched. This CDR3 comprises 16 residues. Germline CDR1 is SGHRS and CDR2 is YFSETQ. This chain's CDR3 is CASSLGSSGNSYEQYF. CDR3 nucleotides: TGCGCCAGCAGCTTGGGGTCTAGCGGTAACTCCTACGAGCAGTACTTC.

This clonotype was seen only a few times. CDR3 bases: TGTGCCAGCACCCTAGCGGGAGGGCAGATCGAGCAGTACTTC. Encoded protein: CASTLAGGQIEQYF. The chain links TRBV11-2 to TRBJ2-7, with 12 bases that match TRBD2. This CDR3 spans 14 amino acids. Losses at the gene ends were 7 bases for V and 6 bases for J; bases not matched to a gene: 7. The germline gives CDR1 SGHAT, CDR2 FQNNGV.

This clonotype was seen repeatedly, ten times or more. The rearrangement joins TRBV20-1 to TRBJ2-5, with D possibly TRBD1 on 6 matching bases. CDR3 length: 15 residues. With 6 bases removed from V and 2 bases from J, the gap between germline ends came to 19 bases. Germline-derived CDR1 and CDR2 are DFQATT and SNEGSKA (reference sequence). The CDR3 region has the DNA TGCAGTGCCCGGAGACCCGGGGACAAACAAGAGACCCAGTACTTC. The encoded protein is CSARRPGDKQETQYF.

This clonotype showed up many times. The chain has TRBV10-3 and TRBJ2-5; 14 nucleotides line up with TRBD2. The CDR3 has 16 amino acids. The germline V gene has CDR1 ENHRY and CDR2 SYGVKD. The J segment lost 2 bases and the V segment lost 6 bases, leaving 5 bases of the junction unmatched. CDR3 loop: CAIRPGTSGGQETQYF. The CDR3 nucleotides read TGTGCCATCAGACCCGGGACTAGCGGGGGACAAGAGACCCAGTACTTC.

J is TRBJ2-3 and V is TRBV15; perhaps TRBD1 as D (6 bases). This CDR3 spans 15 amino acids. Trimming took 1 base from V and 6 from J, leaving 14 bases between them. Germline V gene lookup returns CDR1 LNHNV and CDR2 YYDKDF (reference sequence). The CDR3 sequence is CATSRGQGFMDTQYF. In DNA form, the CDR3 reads TGTGCCACCAGCAGAGGCCAGGGGTTTATGGATACGCAGTATTTT.